Here is one T cell receptor (beta chain) with its context. The antigen is not known. This CDR3 has 15 residues. V trimming: 0 bases; J trimming: 2 bases; junction bases outside the gene matches: 2. Germline CDR1 LNHDA, CDR2 SQIVND (reference sequence). The source of the sample is a study of cytomegalovirus exposure and HLA in healthy donors. Findings and caveats of the study: High specificity and sensitivity for cytomegalovirus status were reported for the classifier.

The donors were members of the validation cohort comprising approximately 110 subjects, separate from the roughly 700-subject first cohort. Clones were read by immunoSEQ multiplex PCR, and TCRdb kept only the in-frame ones, dropping some. The sample has over 150,000 clones, around 84% seen once. This TCR was recovered from a human donor in good health. The sequencing sample was made of PBMCs. V is TRBV19 and J is TRBJ2-7, with TRBD2 matching 9 bases. CDR3: CASSIDGGGAYEQYF. CDR3 bases: TGTGCCAGTAGTATAGATGGCGGGGGGGCCTACGAGCAGTACTTC.